The 21 T cell receptor beta chains below were found in one sample sequenced in a study of CD8 T cells in Susac syndrome. When the RNA was reverse transcribed, random hexamers were used with an input of about 0.45 to 1 ug. TCRdb independently ran MiXCR on the immunoSEQ multiplex PCR reads; one entry per CDR3 protein. The repertoire holds about 180,000 distinct CDR3 sequences, with about 95% as singletons. Sequenced: CD8+ T cells from PBMCs. The receptors stem from a human donor with multiple sclerosis.

This chain uses TRBV20-1 with TRBJ2-7, with 10 bases matching TRBD2. V gave up 6 bases and J gave up 7 bases; unmatched junction bases: 12. The CDR3 totals 14 residues. Germline V gene sequence: CDR1 DFQATT, CDR2 SNEGSKA (reference sequence). CDR3 region: CSAKTGLAGDEQYF. CDR3 in DNA: TGCAGTGCGAAGACCGGGCTAGCGGGAGATGAGCAGTACTTC.

Written as DNA, the CDR3 is TGTGCCAGCAGCCCACTCTCCGCCTCAGGTGTCGGCTACACCTTC. Its translation: CASSPLSASGVGYTF. This chain connects TRBV3-1 to TRBJ1-2; D not resolved. The CDR3 loop spans 15 amino acids. Trimming removed 4 bases from V and 8 bases from J, with 20 bases in between. CDR1 is LGHDT, CDR2 YNNKEL, per germline (reference sequence). The full variable domain, completed using reference TRBV3-1 and TRBJ1-2, is DTAVSQTPKYLVTQMGNDKSIKCEQNLGHDTMYWYKQDSKKFLKIMFSYNNKELIINETVPNRFSPKSPDKAHLNLHINSLELGDSAVYFCASSPLSASGVGYTFGSGTRLTVV.

The chain has TRBV7-9 and TRBJ2-7; D unresolved. Trimming left V 1 base short and J 5 bases short, with 6 bases between. This CDR3 region has 12 residues. Germline loops: CDR1 SEHNR, CDR2 FQNEAQ (reference sequence). The CDR3 DNA is TGTGCCAGCAGCTTAGATCCCCACGAGCAGTACTTC. Its protein is CASSLDPHEQYF.

The rearrangement links TRBV7-9 to TRBJ2-1; 10 bases map to TRBD2. Trimming at V came to 3 bases and at J to 8 bases, leaving 7 bases not matched to a gene. This CDR3 comprises 15 residues. Germline-derived CDR1 and CDR2 are SEHNR and FQNEAQ (reference sequence). The CDR3, as DNA: TGTGCCAGCAGCTTTGAGCTAGCGGGAGTTTATGAGCAGTTCTTC. Residues: CASSFELAGVYEQFF.

The chain employs TRBV10-3 and TRBJ2-5; D is ambiguous. Trimming took 2 bases from V and 2 from J, leaving 9 bases between them. This CDR3 comprises 14 residues. Germline V gene data show CDR1 as ENHRY and CDR2 as SYGVKD. The CDR3 reads CAISERRLQETQYF. The CDR3 nucleotides read TGTGCCATCAGTGAGAGGCGGCTACAAGAGACCCAGTACTTC.

The V call is TRBV9, the J call TRBJ2-7, with TRBD2 as a possible D gene (7 bases). From germline, CDR1 is SGDLS and CDR2 YYNGEE. V was pared by 0 bases and J by 3 bases, with 13 bases between. This CDR3 is built from 15 residues. The CDR3 is CASSVGGLADYEQYF. The CDR3 DNA is TGTGCCAGCAGCGTAGGGGGGCTAGCGGACTACGAGCAGTACTTC.

The V call is TRBV6-6, the J call TRBJ1-5; D is uncertain. Germline CDR1 and CDR2: MNHNY and SVGAGI (reference sequence). The CDR3 loop spans 15 amino acids. V was trimmed by 0 bases and J by 3 bases, leaving 9 bases between them. The CDR3 is CASSYSPQNNQPQHF. CDR3 DNA: TGTGCCAGCAGTTACTCGCCACAGAACAATCAGCCCCAGCATTTT.

This clonotype is a singleton in its sample. The chain links TRBV3-1 to TRBJ2-3, with 8 nucleotides matching TRBD1. CDR1 is LGHDT and CDR2 is YNNKEL in the germline V gene (reference sequence). The CDR3 runs 16 residues. The V segment lost 5 bases and the J segment 0 bases; nucleotides outside the gene matches: 7. The CDR3 loop reads CASSEVTGASTDTQYF. CDR3 coding DNA: TGTGCCAGCAGCGAAGTGACAGGGGCTAGCACAGATACGCAGTATTTT.

The CDR3 DNA sequence: TGTGCCAGCAGCTCACTACAGCGTACCCATGGCTACACCTTC. Translation gives CASSSLQRTHGYTF. The chain uses TRBV5-6 and TRBJ1-2; no reliable D call. The V end lost 3 bases, the J end lost 6 bases, and 15 bases lay between the germline ends. The CDR3 has 14 amino acids. The germline CDR1 and CDR2 sequences are SGHDT and YYEEEE.

V is TRBV4-1 and J is TRBJ1-5; D remains unclear. This CDR3 is 15 amino acids long. The germline V gene has CDR1 MGHRA and CDR2 YSYEKL. V lost 1 base and J lost 3, with 10 bases in between. The CDR3 DNA reads TGCGCCAGCAGCCAAGTCGACCCTACCAATCAGCCCCAGCATTTT. This gives the protein CASSQVDPTNQPQHF.

Only one count was recorded for this clonotype. The chain combines TRBV3-1 with TRBJ2-1; D is unresolved. Looked up from germline, CDR1 is LGHDT and CDR2 is YNNKEL (reference sequence). The ends were cut back, 4 bases at V and 0 bases at J, with 13 bases in the middle. The CDR3 contains 16 residues. The CDR3 nucleotides read TGTGCCAGCAGCCTCCTTTGGGATAGCTCCTACAATGAGCAGTTCTTC. It translates to CASSLLWDSSYNEQFF.

CDR3 amino acids: CASSYTDTQYF. In DNA, the CDR3 is TGTGCCAGCAGCTACACAGATACGCAGTATTTT. This chain uses TRBV7-2 with TRBJ2-3, with D unclear. The CDR3 is 11 residues long. The ends were cut back, 4 bases at V and 2 bases at J, with 1 base in the middle. Per the germline V gene, CDR1 is SGHTA and CDR2 is FQGNSA.

The genes are TRBV10-2 and TRBJ2-7, with 9 bases fitting TRBD1. This CDR3 has 14 residues. V trimming: 11 bases; J trimming: 4 bases; junction bases outside the gene matches: 12. From germline, CDR1 is WSHSY and CDR2 SAAADI. CDR3 in DNA: TGCGCCTTAGCGCCGGGACAGGGCCCATACGAGCAGTACTTC. This codes for CALAPGQGPYEQYF.

The chain combines TRBV4-1 with TRBJ2-2; D is ambiguous. This CDR3 spans 13 amino acids. CDR1 and CDR2 from the germline V gene are MGHRA and YSYEKL. Trimming cost V 0 bases and J 3 bases, with 2 bases left between them. This CDR3 is CASSQDDTGELFF. The CDR3 bases are TGCGCCAGCAGCCAAGACGACACCGGGGAGCTGTTTTTT.

V gene TRBV27 combines with J gene TRBJ1-5, with D possibly matching TRBD1 (6 bases). The germline V gene encodes CDR1 MNHEY and CDR2 SMNVEV (reference sequence). This CDR3 has 17 residues. Trimming removed 1 base at V and 0 bases at J, with 13 bases between. DNA of the CDR3: TGTGCCAGCAGTTTATTTGGGGGGCGTTATAGCAATCAGCCCCAGCATTTT. Translating it yields CASSLFGGRYSNQPQHF.

This CDR3 is CATSEVAGRRGETQYF. As DNA, the CDR3 is TGTGCCACCAGTGAAGTAGCGGGGAGGCGAGGGGAGACCCAGTACTTC. The rearrangement uses TRBV24-1 and TRBJ2-5; TRBD2 agrees at 8 bases. Germline loops: CDR1 KGHDR, CDR2 SFDVKD. This CDR3 is built from 16 residues. V was clipped by 4 bases and J by 5 bases; unmatched bases: 11.

In its sample, this clonotype was seen once. This chain joins TRBV12-3 or TRBV12-4 and TRBJ1-1; no clear D gene. This CDR3 has 12 residues. Trimming stripped 4 bases from V and 6 bases from J, with 9 bases between. In DNA form, the CDR3 reads TGTGCCAGCAGTTATGGGTGGGCTGAAGCTTTCTTT. This gives the protein CASSYGWAEAFF.

A single count supports this clonotype. V gene TRBV7-3 combines with J gene TRBJ2-7, with D uncertain. The CDR3 length is 14 residues. V was trimmed by 5 bases and J by 2 bases, leaving 13 bases between them. From germline, CDR1 is SGHTA and CDR2 FQGTGA. Here the CDR3 DNA reads TGTGCCAGCAGCCCCGAGACAACTGCCTACGAGCAGTACTTC. It encodes CASSPETTAYEQYF.

The CDR3 loop is CASSLGFLAAREQFF. The CDR3 DNA follows: TGTGCCAGCAGCTTAGGATTCCTAGCGGCCCGTGAGCAGTTCTTC. The V and J genes are TRBV7-9 and TRBJ2-1, with TRBD2 matching over 7 bases. V shed 1 base and J 9 bases; nucleotides not matched to a gene: 9. The CDR3 runs 15 residues. Germline CDR1 is SEHNR and CDR2 is FQNEAQ (reference sequence). Full variable domain (missing parts from reference TRBV7-9 and TRBJ2-1): DTGVSQNPRHKITKRGQNVTFRCDPISEHNRLYWYRQTLGQGPEFLTYFQNEAQLEKSRLLSDRFSAERPKGSFSTLEIQRTEQGDSAMYLCASSLGFLAAREQFFGPGTRLTVL.

The J gene is TRBJ2-3, the V gene TRBV25-1; TRBD2 agrees at 12 bases. The CDR3 sequence is 15 residues long. J gave up 3 bases and V 7 bases, and 5 bases lay outside the gene matches. CDR1 MGHDK and CDR2 SYGVNS come from the germline V gene. The CDR3 loop is CASTLGLAGTDTQYF. DNA for the CDR3: TGTGCCAGCACCCTCGGACTAGCGGGGACAGATACGCAGTATTTT.

The rearrangement uses TRBV13 and TRBJ1-1, with D possibly matching TRBD1 (5 bases). This CDR3 has 13 residues. Germline loops: CDR1 PRHDT, CDR2 FYEKMQ (reference sequence). Trimming took off 8 bases at V and 6 bases at J, with 16 bases between the two ends. CDR3 protein: CASLLGGTSEAFF. The CDR3 region has the DNA TGTGCCAGCCTCCTCGGGGGAACTTCTGAAGCTTTCTTT.